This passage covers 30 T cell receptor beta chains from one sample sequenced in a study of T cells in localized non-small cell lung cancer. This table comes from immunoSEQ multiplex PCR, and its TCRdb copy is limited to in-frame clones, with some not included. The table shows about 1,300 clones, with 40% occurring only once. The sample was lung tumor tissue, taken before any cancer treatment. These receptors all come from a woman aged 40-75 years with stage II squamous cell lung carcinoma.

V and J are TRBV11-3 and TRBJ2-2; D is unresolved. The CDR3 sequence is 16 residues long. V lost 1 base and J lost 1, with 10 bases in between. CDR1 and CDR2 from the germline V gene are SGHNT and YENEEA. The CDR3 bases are TGTGCCAGCAGCTTAGGGGGTCTAGGGAACACCGGGGAGCTGTTTTTT. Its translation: CASSLGGLGNTGELFF.

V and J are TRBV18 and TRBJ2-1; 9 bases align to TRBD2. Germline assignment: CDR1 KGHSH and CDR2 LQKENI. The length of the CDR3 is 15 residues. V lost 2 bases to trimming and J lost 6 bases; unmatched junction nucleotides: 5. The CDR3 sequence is CASSPIIAGANEQFF. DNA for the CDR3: TGTGCCAGCTCACCAATAATAGCGGGAGCCAATGAGCAGTTCTTC.

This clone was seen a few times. The CDR3 protein is CASSLHSSSDTQYF. The CDR3, as DNA: TGTGCCAGCAGCCTCCATTCGAGCTCAGATACGCAGTATTTT. The V call is TRBV11-3, the J call TRBJ2-3, with D unclear. CDR1 SGHNT and CDR2 YENEEA come from the germline V gene. Trimming took off 5 bases at V and 4 bases at J, with 13 bases between the two ends. The CDR3 runs 14 residues.

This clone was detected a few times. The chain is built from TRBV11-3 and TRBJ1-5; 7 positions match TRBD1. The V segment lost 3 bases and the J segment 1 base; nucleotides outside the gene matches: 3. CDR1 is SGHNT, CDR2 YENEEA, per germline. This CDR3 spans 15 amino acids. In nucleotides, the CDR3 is TGTGCCAGCAGCTTGGTGACAGGGAGCAATCAGCCCCAGCATTTT. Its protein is CASSLVTGSNQPQHF.

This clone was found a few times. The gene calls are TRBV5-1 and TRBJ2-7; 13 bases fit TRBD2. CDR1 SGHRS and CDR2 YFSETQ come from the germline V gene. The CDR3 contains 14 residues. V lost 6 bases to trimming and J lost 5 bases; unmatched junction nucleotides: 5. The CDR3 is CASTGLAGSHEQYF. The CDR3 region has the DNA TGCGCCAGCACGGGACTAGCGGGATCCCACGAGCAGTACTTC.

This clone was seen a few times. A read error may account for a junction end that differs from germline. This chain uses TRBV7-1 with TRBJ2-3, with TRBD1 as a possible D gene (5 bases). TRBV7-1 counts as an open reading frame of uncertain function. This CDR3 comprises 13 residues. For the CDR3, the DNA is TGTGTCAGCAGCCGACAGATCACAGATACGCAGTATTTT. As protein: CVSSRQITDTQYF.

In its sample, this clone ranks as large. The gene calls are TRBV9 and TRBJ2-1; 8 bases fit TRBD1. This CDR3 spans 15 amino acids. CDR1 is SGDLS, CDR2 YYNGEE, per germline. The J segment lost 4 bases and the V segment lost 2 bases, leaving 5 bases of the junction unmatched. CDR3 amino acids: CASSVFGQGYNEQFF. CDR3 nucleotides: TGTGCCAGCAGCGTTTTTGGACAGGGATACAATGAGCAGTTCTTC.

The CDR3 DNA is TGTGCCAGCAGGAGACAGGGATACACTGAAGCTTTCTTT. Encoded protein: CASRRQGYTEAFF. This chain connects TRBV28 to TRBJ1-1; 7 bases match TRBD1. V was clipped by 6 bases and J by 3 bases; unmatched bases: 4. CDR3 length equals 13 residues. Germline V gene sequence: CDR1 MDHEN, CDR2 SYDVKM.

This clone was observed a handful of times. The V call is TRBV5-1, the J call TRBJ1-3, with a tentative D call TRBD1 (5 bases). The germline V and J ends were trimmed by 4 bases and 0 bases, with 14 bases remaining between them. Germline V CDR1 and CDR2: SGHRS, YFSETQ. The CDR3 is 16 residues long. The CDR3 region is CASSQGVGGSGNTIYF. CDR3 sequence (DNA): TGCGCCAGCAGCCAAGGGGTTGGCGGCTCTGGAAACACCATATATTTT.

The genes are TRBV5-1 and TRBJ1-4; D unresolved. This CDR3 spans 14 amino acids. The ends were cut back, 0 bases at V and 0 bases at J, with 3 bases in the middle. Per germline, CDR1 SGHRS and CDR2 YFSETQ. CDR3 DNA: TGCGCCAGCAGCTTGGATGCAACTAATGAAAAACTGTTTTTT. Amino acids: CASSLDATNEKLFF.

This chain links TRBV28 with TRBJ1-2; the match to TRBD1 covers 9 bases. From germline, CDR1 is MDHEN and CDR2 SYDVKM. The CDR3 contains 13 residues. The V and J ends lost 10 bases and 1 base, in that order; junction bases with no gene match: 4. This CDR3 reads CANHRGHNYGYTF. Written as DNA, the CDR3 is TGTGCCAACCACAGGGGGCATAACTATGGCTACACCTTC.

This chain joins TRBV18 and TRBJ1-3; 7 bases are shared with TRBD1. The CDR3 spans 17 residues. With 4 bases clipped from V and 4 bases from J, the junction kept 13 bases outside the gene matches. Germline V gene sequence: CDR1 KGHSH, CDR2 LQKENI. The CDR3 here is CASSHSQGMRSGNTIYF. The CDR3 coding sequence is TGTGCCAGCTCACACTCACAGGGGATGAGATCAGGAAACACCATATATTTT.

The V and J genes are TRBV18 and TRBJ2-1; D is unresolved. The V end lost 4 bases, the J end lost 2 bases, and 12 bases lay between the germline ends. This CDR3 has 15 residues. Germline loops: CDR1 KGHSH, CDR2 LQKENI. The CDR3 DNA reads TGTGCCAGCTCACTTGCGGACCGAACCTACAATGAGCAGTTCTTC. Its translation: CASSLADRTYNEQFF.

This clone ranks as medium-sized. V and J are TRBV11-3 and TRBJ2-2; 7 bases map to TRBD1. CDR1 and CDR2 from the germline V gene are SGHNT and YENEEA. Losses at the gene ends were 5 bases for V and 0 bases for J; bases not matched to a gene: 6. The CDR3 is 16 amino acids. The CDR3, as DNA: TGTGCCAGCAGCCCGGGGACAGCTTCGAACACCGGGGAGCTGTTTTTT. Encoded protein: CASSPGTASNTGELFF.

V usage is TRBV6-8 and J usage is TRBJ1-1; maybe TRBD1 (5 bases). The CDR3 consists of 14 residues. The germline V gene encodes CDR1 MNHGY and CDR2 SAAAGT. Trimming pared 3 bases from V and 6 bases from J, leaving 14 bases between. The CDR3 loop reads CASSYLVGAAEAFF. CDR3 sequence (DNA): TGTGCCAGCAGTTATCTTGTAGGGGCAGCTGAAGCTTTCTTT.

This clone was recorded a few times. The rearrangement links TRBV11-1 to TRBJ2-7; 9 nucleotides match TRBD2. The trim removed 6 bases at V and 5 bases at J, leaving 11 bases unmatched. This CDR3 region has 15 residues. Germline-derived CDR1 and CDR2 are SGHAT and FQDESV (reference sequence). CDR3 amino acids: CASRQAGGPVHEQYF. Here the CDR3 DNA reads TGTGCCAGCAGACAGGCGGGAGGGCCGGTCCACGAGCAGTACTTC. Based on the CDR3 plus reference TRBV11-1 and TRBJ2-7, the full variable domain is EAEVAQSPRYKITEKSQAVAFWCDPISGHATLYWYRQILGQGPELLVQFQDESVVDDSQLPKDRFSAERLKGVDSTLKIQPAELGDSAMYLCASRQAGGPVHEQYFGPGTRLTVT.

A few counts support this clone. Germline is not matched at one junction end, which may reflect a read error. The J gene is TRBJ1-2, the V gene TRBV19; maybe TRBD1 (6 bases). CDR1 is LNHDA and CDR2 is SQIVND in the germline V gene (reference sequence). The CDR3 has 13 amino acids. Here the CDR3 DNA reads TGTGCTAGTAGTACAGGACAGATATATGGCTACACCTTC. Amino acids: CASSTGQIYGYTF. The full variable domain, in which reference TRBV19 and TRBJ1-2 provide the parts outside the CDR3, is DGGITQSPKYLFRKEGQNVTLSCEQNLNHDAMYWYRQDPGQGLRLIYYSQIVNDFQKGDIAEGYSVSREKKESFPLTVTSAQKNPTAFYLCASSTGQIYGYTFGSGTRLTVV.

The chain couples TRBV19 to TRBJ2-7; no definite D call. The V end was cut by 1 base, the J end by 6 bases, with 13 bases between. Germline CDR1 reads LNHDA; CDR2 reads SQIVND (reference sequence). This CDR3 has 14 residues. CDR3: CASSIGQLSSEQYF. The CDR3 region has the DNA TGTGCCAGTAGTATAGGTCAGCTTTCGTCCGAGCAGTACTTC.

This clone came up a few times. The CDR3 region is CASSYSRGWSVGEQFF. The DNA for the CDR3 is TGTGCCAGCAGTTACTCAAGGGGTTGGTCGGTTGGTGAGCAGTTCTTC. This chain links TRBV6-8 with TRBJ2-1; a weak D match, TRBD1 (5 bases). The CDR3 length is 16 residues. Germline V lookup: CDR1 MNHGY, CDR2 SAAAGT. The V end was cut by 0 bases, the J end by 9 bases, with 18 bases between.

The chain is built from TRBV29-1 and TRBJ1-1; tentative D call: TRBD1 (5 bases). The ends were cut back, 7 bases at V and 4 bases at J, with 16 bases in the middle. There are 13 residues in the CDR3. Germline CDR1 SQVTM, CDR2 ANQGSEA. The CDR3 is CSGCRASGTEAFF. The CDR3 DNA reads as TGCAGCGGATGCAGGGCGTCGGGCACTGAAGCTTTCTTT.

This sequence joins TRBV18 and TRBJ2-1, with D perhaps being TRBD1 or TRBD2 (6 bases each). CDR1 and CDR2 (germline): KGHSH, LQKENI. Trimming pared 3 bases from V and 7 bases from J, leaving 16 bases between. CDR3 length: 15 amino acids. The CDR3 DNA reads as TGTGCCAGCTCACCCCTGGGGGGCGCGATAAATGAGCAGTTCTTC. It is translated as CASSPLGGAINEQFF. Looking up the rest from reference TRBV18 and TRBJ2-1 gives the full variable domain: NAGVMQNPRHLVRRRGQEARLRCSPMKGHSHVYWYRQLPEEGLKFMVYLQKENIIDESGMPKERFSAEFPKEGPSILRIQQVVRGDSAAYFCASSPLGGAINEQFFGPGTRLTVL.

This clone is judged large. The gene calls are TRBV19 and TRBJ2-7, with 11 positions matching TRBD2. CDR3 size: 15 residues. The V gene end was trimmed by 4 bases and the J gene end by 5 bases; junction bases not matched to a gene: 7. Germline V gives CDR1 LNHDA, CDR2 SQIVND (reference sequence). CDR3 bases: TGTGCCAGTAGTACAACTAGCGGGAGTTTCGACGAGCAGTACTTC. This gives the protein CASSTTSGSFDEQYF.

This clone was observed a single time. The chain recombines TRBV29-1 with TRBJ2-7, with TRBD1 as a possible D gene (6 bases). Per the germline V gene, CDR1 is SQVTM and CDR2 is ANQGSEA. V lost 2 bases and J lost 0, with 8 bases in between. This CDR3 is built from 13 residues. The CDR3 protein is CSVELGHSYEQYF. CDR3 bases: TGCAGCGTTGAATTGGGACACTCCTACGAGCAGTACTTC.

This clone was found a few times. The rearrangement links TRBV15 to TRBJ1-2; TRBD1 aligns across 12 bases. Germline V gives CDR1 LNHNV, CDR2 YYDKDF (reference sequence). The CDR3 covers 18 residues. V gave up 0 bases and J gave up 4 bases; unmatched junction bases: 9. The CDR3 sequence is CATSRDGTGGAGGYGYTF. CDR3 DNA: TGTGCCACCAGCAGAGACGGGACAGGGGGCGCGGGAGGCTATGGCTACACCTTC.

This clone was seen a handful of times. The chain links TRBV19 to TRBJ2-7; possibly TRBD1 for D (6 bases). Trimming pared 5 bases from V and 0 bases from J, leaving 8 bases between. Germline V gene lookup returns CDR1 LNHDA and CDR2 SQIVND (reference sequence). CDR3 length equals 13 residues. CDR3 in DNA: TGTGCCAGTAGTCGGACAGCCTCCTACGAGCAGTACTTC. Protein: CASSRTASYEQYF.

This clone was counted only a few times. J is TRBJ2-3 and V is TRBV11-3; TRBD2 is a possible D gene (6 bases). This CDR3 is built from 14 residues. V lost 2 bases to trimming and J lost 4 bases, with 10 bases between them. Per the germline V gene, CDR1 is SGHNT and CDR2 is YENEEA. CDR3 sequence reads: CASSLTSQADTQYF. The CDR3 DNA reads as TGTGCCAGCAGCTTAACTAGCCAAGCAGATACGCAGTATTTT.

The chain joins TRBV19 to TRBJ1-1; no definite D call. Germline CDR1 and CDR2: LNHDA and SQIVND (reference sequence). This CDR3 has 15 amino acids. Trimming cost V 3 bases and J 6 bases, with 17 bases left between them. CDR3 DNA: TGTGCCAGTAGTATGAACCCCCTTTTGATCTCTGAAGCTTTCTTT. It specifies CASSMNPLLISEAFF. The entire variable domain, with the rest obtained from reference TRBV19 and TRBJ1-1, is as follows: DGGITQSPKYLFRKEGQNVTLSCEQNLNHDAMYWYRQDPGQGLRLIYYSQIVNDFQKGDIAEGYSVSREKKESFPLTVTSAQKNPTAFYLCASSMNPLLISEAFFGQGTRLTVV.

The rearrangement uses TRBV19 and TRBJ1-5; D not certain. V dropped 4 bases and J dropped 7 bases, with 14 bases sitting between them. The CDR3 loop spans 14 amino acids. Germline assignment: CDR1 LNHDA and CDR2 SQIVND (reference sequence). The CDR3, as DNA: TGTGCCAGTAGTAATGTACTGGGAAACCAGCCCCAGCATTTT. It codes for CASSNVLGNQPQHF.

Here the CDR3 DNA reads TGCAGCGTATCTGTCAGGGTCCCCTACGAGCAGTACTTC. Encoded protein: CSVSVRVPYEQYF. This rearrangement joins TRBV29-1 to TRBJ2-7; D may be TRBD1 (5 bases). This CDR3 comprises 13 residues. The germline V and J ends were trimmed by 6 bases and 2 bases, with 14 bases remaining between them. The germline V gene has CDR1 SQVTM and CDR2 ANQGSEA.

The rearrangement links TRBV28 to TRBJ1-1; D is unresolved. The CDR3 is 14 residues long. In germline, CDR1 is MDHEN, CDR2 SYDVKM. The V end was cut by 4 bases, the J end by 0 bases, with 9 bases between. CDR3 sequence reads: CASSSTTMNTEAFF. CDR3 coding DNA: TGTGCCAGCAGTTCCACCACCATGAACACTGAAGCTTTCTTT. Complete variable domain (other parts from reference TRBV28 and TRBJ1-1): DVKVTQSSRYLVKRTGEKVFLECVQDMDHENMFWYRQDPGLGLRLIYFSYDVKMKEKGDIPEGYSVSREKKERFSLILESASTNQTSMYLCASSSTTMNTEAFFGQGTRLTVV.